This is a list of T cell receptor beta chains from one sample in a study of post-analysis software for immune sequencing data. One entry per CDR3 protein results from TCRdb running MiXCR on the PCR reads. In the table there are about 770,000 distinct CDR3 sequences, about half of which are singletons. Sequencing was carried out using blood. The receptor set was obtained from a girl aged 5 to 17 with multiple sclerosis. Both conserved end residues are part of each CDR3. Each record gives: clone size, V gene, J gene, D gene, CDR3 protein, CDR3 DNA. A D gene is named only where the DNA matches it firmly. Size values are once, few and many counts, or a class for expanded clones, and some rows have none.

>few|TRBV6-6|TRBJ2-6|.
CASSDAKRSGANVLTF
TGTGCCAGCAGTGACGCTAAACGCTCTGGGGCCAACGTCCTGACTTTC
>.|TRBV20-1|TRBJ2-7|TRBD2
CSATLAGGPEQYF
TGCAGTGCTACCCTAGCGGGAGGCCCCGAGCAGTACTTC
>few|TRBV28|TRBJ2-7|.
CASRPPQGGEQYF
TGTGCCAGCAGGCCACCGCAGGGGGGCGAGCAGTACTTC
>few|TRBV12-3/TRBV12-4|TRBJ2-7|.
CASSLHGQPSYEQYF
TGTGCCAGCAGTTTACATGGGCAGCCCTCCTACGAGCAGTACTTC
>.|TRBV9|TRBJ2-5|.
CTSSPRDNTQETQYF
TGTACCAGCAGCCCACGGGACAATACCCAGGAGACCCAGTACTTC
>few|TRBV20-1|TRBJ2-1|TRBD2
CSARERLAASEQFF
TGCAGTGCTAGAGAGAGACTAGCGGCCTCGGAGCAGTTCTTC
>.|TRBV7-9|TRBJ2-7|.
CASSLFPSDRSSYEQYF
TGTGCCAGCAGCTTATTTCCCTCGGATCGGAGCTCCTACGAGCAGTACTTC
>.|TRBV7-9|TRBJ2-1|TRBD2
CASSPIAGTSAYNEQFF
TGTGCCAGCAGCCCGATAGCCGGGACTAGCGCCTACAATGAGCAGTTCTTC
>few|TRBV6-5|TRBJ2-5|.
CASSYSLASREETQYF
TGTGCCAGCAGTTACTCGTTAGCGAGCAGGGAAGAGACCCAGTACTTC
>.|TRBV28|TRBJ2-5|TRBD1
CASSLFEFRDRKETQYF
TGTGCCAGCAGTCTTTTCGAATTTAGGGACAGGAAAGAGACCCAGTACTTC
>once|TRBV29-1|TRBJ2-3|.
CSVCSKNTDTQYF
TGCAGCGTTTGCAGCAAAAACACAGATACGCAGTATTTT
>.|TRBV9|TRBJ1-3|.
CASSVGRGLSGNTIYF
TGTGCCAGCAGCGTAGGCAGGGGCCTCTCTGGAAACACCATATATTTT
>.|TRBV18|TRBJ2-5|.
CASSPGFGQETQYF
TGTGCCAGCTCTCCAGGGTTTGGACAAGAGACCCAGTACTTC
>.|TRBV7-9|TRBJ1-5|.
CASSLLGVNQPQHF
TGTGCCAGCAGCTTATTGGGCGTCAATCAGCCCCAGCATTTT
>.|TRBV7-2|TRBJ2-1|TRBD2
CASSTAGGIDEQFF
TGTGCCAGCAGTACCGCGGGGGGTATCGATGAGCAGTTCTTC
>.|TRBV7-3|TRBJ2-3|TRBD2
CASSSVAGHTDTQYF
TGTGCCAGCAGCTCCGTAGCGGGGCACACAGATACGCAGTATTTT
>few|TRBV11-2|TRBJ2-7|.
CASSLGRPRTSEQYF
TGTGCCAGCAGCTTAGGCCGACCCCGGACTTCCGAGCAGTACTTC
>few|TRBV28|TRBJ2-5|TRBD2
CASIEAGDEVTQYF
TGTGCCAGCATCGAGGCGGGGGATGAGGTGACCCAGTACTTC
>.|TRBV3-1|TRBJ2-5|.
CASRDTGYQETQYF
TGTGCCAGCAGGGACACAGGGTACCAAGAGACCCAGTACTTC
>.|TRBV7-2|TRBJ2-3|.
CASSLAGAAGSDTQYF
TGTGCCAGCAGCTTAGCGGGAGCGGCGGGGTCAGATACGCAGTATTTT
>few|TRBV9|TRBJ2-5|TRBD1
CASSYGQGDTQETQYF
TGTGCCAGCTCTTACGGACAGGGGGATACACAAGAGACCCAGTACTTC
>.|TRBV20-1|TRBJ1-3|TRBD1
CSARDFSGQGENTIYF
TGCAGTGCTAGAGATTTTAGCGGACAGGGTGAAAACACCATATATTTT
>.|TRBV6-2/TRBV6-3|TRBJ1-1|.
CASSYWATEAFF
TGTGCCAGCAGTTACTGGGCCACTGAAGCTTTCTTT
>.|TRBV12-3/TRBV12-4|TRBJ2-2|TRBD2
CASSFFLAGDGELFF
TGTGCCAGCAGTTTCTTCCTAGCGGGAGATGGGGAGCTGTTTTTT
>many|TRBV6-5|TRBJ2-7|.
CASSYSSPYEQYF
TGTGCCAGCAGTTACTCGAGTCCTTACGAGCAGTACTTC
>once|TRBV7-9|TRBJ2-7|.
CASSLSFGSRYEQYF
TGTGCCAGCAGCTTATCTTTCGGCAGCAGATACGAGCAGTACTTC
>few|TRBV7-9|TRBJ2-1|.
CASSANTGLRTNNEQFF
TGTGCCAGCAGCGCCAACACCGGACTCCGTACCAACAATGAGCAGTTCTTC
>.|TRBV20-1|TRBJ2-5|TRBD1
CSAGGRTVETQYF
TGCAGCGCAGGGGGCCGAACGGTCGAGACCCAGTACTTC